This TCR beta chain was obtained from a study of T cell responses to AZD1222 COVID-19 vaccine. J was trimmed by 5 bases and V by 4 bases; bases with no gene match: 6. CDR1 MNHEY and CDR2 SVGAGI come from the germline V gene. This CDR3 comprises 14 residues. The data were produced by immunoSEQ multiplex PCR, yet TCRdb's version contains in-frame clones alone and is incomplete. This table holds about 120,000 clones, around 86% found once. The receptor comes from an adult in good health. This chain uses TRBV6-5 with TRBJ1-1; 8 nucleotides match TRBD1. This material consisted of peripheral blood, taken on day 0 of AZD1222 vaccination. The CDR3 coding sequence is TGTGCCAGCAGTTCCACAGGGGGGGGAACTGAAGCTTTCTTT. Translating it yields CASSSTGGGTEAFF.